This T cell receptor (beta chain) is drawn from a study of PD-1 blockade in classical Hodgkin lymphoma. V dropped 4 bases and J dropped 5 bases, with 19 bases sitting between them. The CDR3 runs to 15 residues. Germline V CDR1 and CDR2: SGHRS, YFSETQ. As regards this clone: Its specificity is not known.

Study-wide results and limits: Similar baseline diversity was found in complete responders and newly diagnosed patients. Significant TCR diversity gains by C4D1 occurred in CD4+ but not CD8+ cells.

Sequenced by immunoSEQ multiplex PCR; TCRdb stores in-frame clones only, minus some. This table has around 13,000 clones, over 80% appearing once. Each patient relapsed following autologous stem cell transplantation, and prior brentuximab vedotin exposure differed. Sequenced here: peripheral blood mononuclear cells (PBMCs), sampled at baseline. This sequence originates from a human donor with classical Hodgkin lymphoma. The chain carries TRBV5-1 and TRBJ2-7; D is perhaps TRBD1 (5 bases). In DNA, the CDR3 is TGCGCCAGCAGCGGGGCGGCAGGTCCTCCAAACGAGCAGTACGTC. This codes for CASSGAAGPPNEQYV.